Listed here is a single T cell receptor (beta chain). Its specificity is unknown. This record belongs to a study of shared clonotypes between healthy human individuals. Study context: The study enrolled a couple of women and three men aged 18 to 49. Study observations and caveats: Only blood underwent sampling, and tissue repertoires likely differ.

Generated by immunoSEQ multiplex PCR, the TCRdb table keeps only in-frame clones and is missing some. The table shows more than 550,000 clones, with about 90% occurring only once. The CDR3 has 14 amino acids. Germline values: CDR1 PRHDT, CDR2 FYEKMQ (reference sequence). V lost 5 bases and J lost 10, with 18 bases in between. This TCR was recovered from a man between 18 and 29 years old in good health. Some clones in this sample may be carry-over from other donors' samples. V usage is TRBV13 and J usage is TRBJ2-1; D possibly corresponds to TRBD2 (5 bases). The specimen was memory CD8+ T cells from PBMCs. Subset defined: CD45RO+ cells pooled with CCR7-negative TemRA cells. CDR3 amino acids: CASSVRRRAEEQFF. DNA of the CDR3: TGTGCCAGCAGCGTACGCCGGCGGGCGGAAGAGCAGTTCTTC.